This paragraph covers one T cell receptor (beta chain) sequence. Its specificity is unknown. Trimming left V 1 base short and J 3 bases short, with 15 bases between. This CDR3 comprises 16 residues. Per the germline V gene, CDR1 is LGHNA and CDR2 is YSLEER. This specimen comes from a study of cytomegalovirus exposure and HLA in healthy donors. Study results and limitations: Usually a TCR sequence was rare, but some public TCRs were found in many donors. In a later analysis, TCR beta V- and J-gene trimming was associated with a missense DCLRE1C variant.

PCR amplification relied on 60 Vbeta primers (plus 13 Jbeta primers). Original methodology: Later work found approximately 87 million unique TCR beta chains, with approximately 12 million shared. Only in-frame clones appear in the TCRdb table, and some are missing; sequencing was by immunoSEQ multiplex PCR. V, J and clone size reflect that table, while D and trimming were determined from the DNA. The sample has approximately 190,000 clones; over 75% are singletons. Material: PBMCs. The gene calls are TRBV4-3 and TRBJ1-2, with no clear D. This receptor was identified in a man between 45 and 60 years old in good health and CMV-seronegative. As DNA, the CDR3 is TGCGCCAGCAGCCAAGGAGGGAGGTTCGGGGACTATGGCTACACCTTC. The encoded protein is CASSQGGRFGDYGYTF.